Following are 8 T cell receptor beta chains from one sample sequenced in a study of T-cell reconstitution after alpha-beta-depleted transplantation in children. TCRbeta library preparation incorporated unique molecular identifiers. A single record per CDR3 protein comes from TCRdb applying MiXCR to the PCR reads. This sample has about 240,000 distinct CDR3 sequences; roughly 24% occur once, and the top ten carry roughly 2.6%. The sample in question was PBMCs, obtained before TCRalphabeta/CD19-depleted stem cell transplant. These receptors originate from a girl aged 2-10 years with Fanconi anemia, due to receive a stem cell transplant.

The DNA for the CDR3 is TGTGCCAGCAGTTACGTGGCGGGGCCCTTTTACAATGAGCAGTTCTTC. Residues: CASSYVAGPFYNEQFF. The V gene is TRBV6-5, the J gene TRBJ2-1, with D tentatively TRBD2 (6 bases). CDR3 length: 16 amino acids. Trimming shortened V by 2 bases and J by 4 bases, and 15 bases separated the two germline ends. The germline V gene encodes CDR1 MNHEY and CDR2 SVGAGI.

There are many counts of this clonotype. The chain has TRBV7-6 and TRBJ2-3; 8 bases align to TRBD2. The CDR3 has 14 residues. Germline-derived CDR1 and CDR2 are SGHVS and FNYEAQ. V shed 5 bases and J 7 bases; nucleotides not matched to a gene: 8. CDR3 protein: CASSPQPSGYTQYF. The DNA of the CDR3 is TGTGCCAGCAGCCCCCAACCTAGCGGGTATACGCAGTATTTT.

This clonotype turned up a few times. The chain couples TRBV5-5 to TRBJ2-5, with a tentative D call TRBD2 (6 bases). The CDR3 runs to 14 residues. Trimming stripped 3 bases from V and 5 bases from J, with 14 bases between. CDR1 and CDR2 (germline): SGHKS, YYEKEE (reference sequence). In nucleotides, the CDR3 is TGTGCCAGCAGCTCCTTGACTAGAATGGAGACCCAGTACTTC. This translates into CASSSLTRMETQYF.

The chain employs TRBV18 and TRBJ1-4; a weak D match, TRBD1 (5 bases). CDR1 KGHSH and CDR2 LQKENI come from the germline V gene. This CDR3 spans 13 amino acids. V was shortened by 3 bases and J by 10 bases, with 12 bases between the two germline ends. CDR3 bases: TGTGCCAGCTCACCTAATCCTGGGGGAAAACTGTTTTTT. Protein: CASSPNPGGKLFF.

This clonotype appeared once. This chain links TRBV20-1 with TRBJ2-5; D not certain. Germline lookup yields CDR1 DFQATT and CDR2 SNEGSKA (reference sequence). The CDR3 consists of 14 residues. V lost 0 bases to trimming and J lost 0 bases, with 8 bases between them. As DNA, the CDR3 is TGCAGTGCTAGAGATGTCAGCGACCAAGAGACCCAGTACTTC. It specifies CSARDVSDQETQYF.

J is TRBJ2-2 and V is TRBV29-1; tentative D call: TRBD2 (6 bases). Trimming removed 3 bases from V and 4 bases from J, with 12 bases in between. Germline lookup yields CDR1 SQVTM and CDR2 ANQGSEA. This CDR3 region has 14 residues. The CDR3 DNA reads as TGCAGCGTTGAGCGGCAGGGAGGCACCGGGGAGCTGTTTTTT. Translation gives CSVERQGGTGELFF.

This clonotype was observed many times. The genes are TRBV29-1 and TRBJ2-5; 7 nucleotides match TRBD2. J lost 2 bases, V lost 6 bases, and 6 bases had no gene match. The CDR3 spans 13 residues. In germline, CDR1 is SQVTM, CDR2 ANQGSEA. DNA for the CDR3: TGCAGCGTAACGGTGGGGGGGCAAGAGACCCAGTACTTC. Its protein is CSVTVGGQETQYF.

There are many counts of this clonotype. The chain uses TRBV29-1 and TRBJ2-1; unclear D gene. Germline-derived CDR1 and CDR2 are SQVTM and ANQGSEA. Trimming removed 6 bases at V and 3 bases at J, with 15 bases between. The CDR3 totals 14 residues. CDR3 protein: CSVGLPQVYNEQFF. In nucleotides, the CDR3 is TGCAGCGTCGGTTTGCCCCAGGTCTACAATGAGCAGTTCTTC.